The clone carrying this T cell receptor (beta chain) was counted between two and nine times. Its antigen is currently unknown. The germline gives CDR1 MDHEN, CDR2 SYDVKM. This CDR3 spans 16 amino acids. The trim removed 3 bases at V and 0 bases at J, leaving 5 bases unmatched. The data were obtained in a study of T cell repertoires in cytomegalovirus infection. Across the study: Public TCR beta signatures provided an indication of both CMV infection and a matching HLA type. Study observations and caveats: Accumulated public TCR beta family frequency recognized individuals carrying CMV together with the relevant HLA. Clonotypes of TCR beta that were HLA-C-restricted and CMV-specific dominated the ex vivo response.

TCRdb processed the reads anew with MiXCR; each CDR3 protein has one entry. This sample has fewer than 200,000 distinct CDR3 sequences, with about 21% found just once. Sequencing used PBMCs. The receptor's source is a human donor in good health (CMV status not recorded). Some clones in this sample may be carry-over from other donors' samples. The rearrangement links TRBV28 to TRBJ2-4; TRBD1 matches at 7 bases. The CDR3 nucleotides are TGTGCCAGCAGTTTGACAGGGACGGGAGCCAAAAACATTCAGTACTTC. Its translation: CASSLTGTGAKNIQYF. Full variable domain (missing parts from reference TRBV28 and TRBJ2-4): DVKVTQSSRYLVKRTGEKVFLECVQDMDHENMFWYRQDPGLGLRLIYFSYDVKMKEKGDIPEGYSVSREKKERFSLILESASTNQTSMYLCASSLTGTGAKNIQYFGAGTRLSVL.